This TCR beta chain was documented in a study of blood T cell repertoires in COVID-19. Study-wide context: COVID-19 samples collected from the United States, Italy and Spain covered acute and convalescent phases. T cells, B-cell-depleted T cells, or PBMCs supplied cDNA or gDNA.

Authors' data handling: Estimated nucleated cell counts came from reference gene primer amplification. The protocol was immunoSEQ multiplex PCR, while the TCRdb copy is restricted to in-frame clones and leaves out a portion. The DNA gave D and trimming, while V, J and clone size come from that table. The profile shows 100,000 to 150,000 clones, about 92% of them singletons. This CDR3 comprises 16 residues. Germline loops: CDR1 SGHRS, CDR2 YFSETQ. The V segment lost 4 bases and the J segment 4 bases; nucleotides outside the gene matches: 12. The TCR was taken from a man in his forties or fifties with active COVID-19. The V call is TRBV5-1, the J call TRBJ2-5; TRBD2 agrees at 8 bases. Sequencing input: peripheral blood. This chain's CDR3 is CASSRLPGLGVETQYF. CDR3 nucleotides: TGCGCCAGCAGCCGACTCCCGGGACTAGGGGTAGAGACCCAGTACTTC. Supplemented by reference TRBV5-1 and TRBJ2-5, the full variable domain reads KAGVTQTPRYLIKTRGQQVTLSCSPISGHRSVSWYQQTPGQGLQFLFEYFSETQRNKGNFPGRFSGRQFSNSRSEMNVSTLELGDSALYLCASSRLPGLGVETQYFGPGTRLLVL.